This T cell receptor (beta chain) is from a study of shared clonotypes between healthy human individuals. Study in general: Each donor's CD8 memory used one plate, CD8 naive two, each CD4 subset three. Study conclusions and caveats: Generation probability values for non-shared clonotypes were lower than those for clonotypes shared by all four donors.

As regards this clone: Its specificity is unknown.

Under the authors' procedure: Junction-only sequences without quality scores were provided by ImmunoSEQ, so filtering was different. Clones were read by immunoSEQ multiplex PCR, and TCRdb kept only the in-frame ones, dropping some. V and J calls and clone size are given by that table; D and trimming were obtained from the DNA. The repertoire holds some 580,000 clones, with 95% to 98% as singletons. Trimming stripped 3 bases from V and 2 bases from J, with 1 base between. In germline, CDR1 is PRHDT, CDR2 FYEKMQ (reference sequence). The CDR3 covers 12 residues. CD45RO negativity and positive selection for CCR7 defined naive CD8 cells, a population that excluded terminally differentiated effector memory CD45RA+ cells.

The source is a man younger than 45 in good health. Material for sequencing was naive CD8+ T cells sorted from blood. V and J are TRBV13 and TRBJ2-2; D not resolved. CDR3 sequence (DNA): TGTGCCAGCAGCTTTAACACCGGGGAGCTGTTTTTT. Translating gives CASSFNTGELFF.